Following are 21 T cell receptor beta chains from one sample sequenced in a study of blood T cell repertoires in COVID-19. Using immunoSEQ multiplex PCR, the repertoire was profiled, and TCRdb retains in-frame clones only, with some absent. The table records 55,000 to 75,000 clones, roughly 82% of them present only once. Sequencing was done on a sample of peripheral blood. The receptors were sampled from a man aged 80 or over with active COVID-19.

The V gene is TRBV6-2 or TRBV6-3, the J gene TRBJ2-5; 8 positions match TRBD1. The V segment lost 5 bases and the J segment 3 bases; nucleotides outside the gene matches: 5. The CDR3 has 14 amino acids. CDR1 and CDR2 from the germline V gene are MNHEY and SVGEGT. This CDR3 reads CASSRTGWEETQYF. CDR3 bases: TGTGCCAGCAGTCGGACAGGGTGGGAAGAGACCCAGTACTTC.

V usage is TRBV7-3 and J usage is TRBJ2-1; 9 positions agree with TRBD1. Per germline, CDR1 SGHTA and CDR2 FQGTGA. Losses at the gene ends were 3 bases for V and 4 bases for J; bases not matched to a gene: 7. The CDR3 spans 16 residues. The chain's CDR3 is CASSFGPGQGYNEQFF. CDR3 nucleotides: TGTGCCAGCAGCTTCGGTCCCGGACAGGGGTACAATGAGCAGTTCTTC.

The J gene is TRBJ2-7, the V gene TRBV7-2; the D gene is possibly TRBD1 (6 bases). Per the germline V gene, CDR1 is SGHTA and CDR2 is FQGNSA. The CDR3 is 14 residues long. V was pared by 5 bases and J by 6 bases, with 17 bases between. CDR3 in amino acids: CASSPGTLTTEQYF. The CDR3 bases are TGTGCCAGCAGCCCCGGGACACTTACTACCGAGCAGTACTTC.

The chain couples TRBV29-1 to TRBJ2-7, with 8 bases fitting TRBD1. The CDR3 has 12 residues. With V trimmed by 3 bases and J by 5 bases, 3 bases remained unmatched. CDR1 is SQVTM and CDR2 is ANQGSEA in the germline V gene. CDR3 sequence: CSVDDRGDEQYF. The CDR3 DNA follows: TGCAGCGTTGACGACAGGGGCGACGAGCAGTACTTC.

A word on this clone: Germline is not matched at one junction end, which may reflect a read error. The CDR3 sequence: CVSSPSRGGRRGYTF. CDR3 nucleotide sequence: TGTGTCAGCAGCCCTAGCCGTGGGGGCAGGCGTGGCTACACCTTC. The rearrangement uses TRBV11-2 and TRBJ1-2, with D possibly being TRBD1 (6 bases). Germline V gene data show CDR1 as SGHAT and CDR2 as FQNNGV. The CDR3 covers 15 residues.

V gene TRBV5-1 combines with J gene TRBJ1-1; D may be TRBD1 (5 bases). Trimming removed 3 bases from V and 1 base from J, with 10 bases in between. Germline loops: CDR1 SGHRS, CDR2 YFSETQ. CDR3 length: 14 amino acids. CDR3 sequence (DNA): TGCGCCAGCAGCTCGGAGGGGAGGAACACTGAAGCTTTCTTT. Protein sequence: CASSSEGRNTEAFF. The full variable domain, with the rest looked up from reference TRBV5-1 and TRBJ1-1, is KAGVTQTPRYLIKTRGQQVTLSCSPISGHRSVSWYQQTPGQGLQFLFEYFSETQRNKGNFPGRFSGRQFSNSRSEMNVSTLELGDSALYLCASSSEGRNTEAFFGQGTRLTVV.

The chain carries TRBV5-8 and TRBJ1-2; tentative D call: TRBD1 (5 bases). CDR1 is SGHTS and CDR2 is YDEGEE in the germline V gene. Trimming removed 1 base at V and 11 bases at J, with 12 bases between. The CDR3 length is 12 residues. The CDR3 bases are TGTGCCAGCAGCTTGTCATTCGGGGGATACACCTTC. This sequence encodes CASSLSFGGYTF.

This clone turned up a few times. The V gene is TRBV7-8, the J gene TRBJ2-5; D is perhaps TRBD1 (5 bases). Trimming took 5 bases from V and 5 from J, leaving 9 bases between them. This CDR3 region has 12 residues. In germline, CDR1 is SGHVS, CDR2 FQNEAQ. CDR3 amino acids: CASSPGKETQYF. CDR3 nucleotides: TGTGCCAGCAGCCCAGGGAAGGAGACCCAGTACTTC. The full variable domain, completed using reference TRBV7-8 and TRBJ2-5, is GAGVSQSPRYKVAKRGQDVALRCDPISGHVSLFWYQQALGQGPEFLTYFQNEAQLDKSGLPSDRFFAERPEGSVSTLKIQRTQQEDSAVYLCASSPGKETQYFGPGTRLLVL.

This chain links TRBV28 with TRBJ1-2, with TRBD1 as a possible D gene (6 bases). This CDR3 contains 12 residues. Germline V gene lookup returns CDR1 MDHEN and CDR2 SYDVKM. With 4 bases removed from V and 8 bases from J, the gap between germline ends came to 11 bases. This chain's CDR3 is CASSSQQGGYTF. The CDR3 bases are TGTGCCAGCAGTTCCCAACAGGGAGGCTACACCTTC.

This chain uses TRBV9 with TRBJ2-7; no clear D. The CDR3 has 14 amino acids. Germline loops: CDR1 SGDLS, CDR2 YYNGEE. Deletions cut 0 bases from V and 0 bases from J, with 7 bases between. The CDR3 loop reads CASSVGANSYEQYF. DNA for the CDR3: TGTGCCAGCAGCGTAGGGGCAAACTCCTACGAGCAGTACTTC.

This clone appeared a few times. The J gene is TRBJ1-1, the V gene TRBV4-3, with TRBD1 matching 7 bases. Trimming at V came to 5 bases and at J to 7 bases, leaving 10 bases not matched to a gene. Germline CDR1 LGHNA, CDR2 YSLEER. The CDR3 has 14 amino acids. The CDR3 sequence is CASSAATGQLEAFF. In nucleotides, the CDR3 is TGCGCCAGCAGCGCAGCTACGGGACAGCTTGAAGCTTTCTTT.

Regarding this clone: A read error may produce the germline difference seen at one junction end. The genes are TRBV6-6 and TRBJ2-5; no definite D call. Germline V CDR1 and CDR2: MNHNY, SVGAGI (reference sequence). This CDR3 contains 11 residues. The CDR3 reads CGSSSRETQYF. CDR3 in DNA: TGTGGCAGCAGTTCTCGAGAGACCCAGTACTTC.

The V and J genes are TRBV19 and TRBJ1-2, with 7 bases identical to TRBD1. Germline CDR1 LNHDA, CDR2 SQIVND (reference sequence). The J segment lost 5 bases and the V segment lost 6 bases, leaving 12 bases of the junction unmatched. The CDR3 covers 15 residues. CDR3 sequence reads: CASSPPAGTVYGYTF. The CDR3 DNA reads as TGTGCCAGTAGCCCCCCCGCCGGGACAGTATATGGCTACACCTTC.

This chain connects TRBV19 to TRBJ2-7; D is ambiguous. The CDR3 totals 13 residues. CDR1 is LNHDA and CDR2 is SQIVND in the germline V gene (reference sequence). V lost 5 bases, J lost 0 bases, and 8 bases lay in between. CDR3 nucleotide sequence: TGTGCCAGTAGTTGGCCCGACTCCTACGAGCAGTACTTC. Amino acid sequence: CASSWPDSYEQYF.

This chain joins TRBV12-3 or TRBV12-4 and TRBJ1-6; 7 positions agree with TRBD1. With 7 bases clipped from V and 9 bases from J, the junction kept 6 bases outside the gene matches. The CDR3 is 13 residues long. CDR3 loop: CASTPGQSSPLHF. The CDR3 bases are TGTGCCAGCACCCCGGGACAGTCTTCACCCCTCCACTTT.

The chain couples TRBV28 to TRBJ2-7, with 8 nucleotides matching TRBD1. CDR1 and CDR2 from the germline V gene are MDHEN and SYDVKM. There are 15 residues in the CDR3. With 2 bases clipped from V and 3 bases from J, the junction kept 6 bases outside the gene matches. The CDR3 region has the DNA TGTGCCAGCAGTTTAGGTCAGGGGGCCATCTACGAGCAGTACTTC. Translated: CASSLGQGAIYEQYF.

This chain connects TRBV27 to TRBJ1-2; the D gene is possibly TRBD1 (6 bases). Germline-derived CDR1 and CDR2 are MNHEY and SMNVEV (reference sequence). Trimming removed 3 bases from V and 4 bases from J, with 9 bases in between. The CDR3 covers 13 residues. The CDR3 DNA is TGTGCCAGCAGTTTGGACAGCCTCTATGGCTACACCTTC. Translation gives CASSLDSLYGYTF.

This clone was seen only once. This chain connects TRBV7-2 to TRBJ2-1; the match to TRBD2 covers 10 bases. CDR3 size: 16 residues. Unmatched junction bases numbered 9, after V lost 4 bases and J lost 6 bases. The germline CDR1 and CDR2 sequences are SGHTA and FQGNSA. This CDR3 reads CASSSKSGRASNEQFF. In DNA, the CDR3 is TGTGCCAGCAGCTCTAAAAGCGGGAGGGCAAGCAATGAGCAGTTCTTC.

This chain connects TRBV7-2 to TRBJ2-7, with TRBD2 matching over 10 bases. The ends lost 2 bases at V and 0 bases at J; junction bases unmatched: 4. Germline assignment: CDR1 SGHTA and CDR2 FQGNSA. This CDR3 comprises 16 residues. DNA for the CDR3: TGTGCCAGCAGCTTACGGGCTAGCGGGAGCTCCTACGAGCAGTACTTC. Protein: CASSLRASGSSYEQYF.

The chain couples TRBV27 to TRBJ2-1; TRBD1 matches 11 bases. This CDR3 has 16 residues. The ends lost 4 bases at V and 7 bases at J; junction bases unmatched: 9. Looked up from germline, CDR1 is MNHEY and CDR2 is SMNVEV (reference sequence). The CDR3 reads CASSSAGTGGGNEQFF. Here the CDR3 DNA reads TGTGCCAGCAGTTCTGCCGGGACAGGGGGAGGGAATGAGCAGTTCTTC.

The CDR3 DNA reads TGTGCCAGCAGCTTCGGGACAGGGAAGACCGGGGAGCTGTTTTTT. The encoded protein is CASSFGTGKTGELFF. The chain carries TRBV5-4 and TRBJ2-2; 9 bases align to TRBD1. Per germline, CDR1 SGHNT and CDR2 YYREEE (reference sequence). CDR3 length: 15 amino acids. With 2 bases clipped from V and 5 bases from J, the junction kept 4 bases outside the gene matches.